What follows are 17 T cell receptor beta chains derived from one specimen sequenced in a study of beta chain features in type 1 diabetes. Expressed TCRB transcripts were sequenced, since all the RNA that had been isolated was reverse transcribed. Profiled with immunoSEQ multiplex PCR; TCRdb holds only in-frame clones, not every one. The table lists 600,000 to 650,000 clones, 15% to 18% of them singletons. Specimen: naive CD4+ T cells from blood. The receptors were sampled from a young man in good health.

J is TRBJ1-3 and V is TRBV7-3; TRBD1 might be the D (5 bases). Germline CDR1 reads SGHTA; CDR2 reads FQGTGA. V dropped 4 bases and J dropped 2 bases, with 12 bases sitting between them. CDR3 size: 15 residues. The CDR3 DNA follows: TGTGCCAGCAGCTCCCTCCAGGGACCTGGAAACACCATATATTTT. Translating gives CASSSLQGPGNTIYF.

This rearrangement joins TRBV5-1 to TRBJ2-5, with D possibly matching TRBD1 (5 bases). Per germline, CDR1 SGHRS and CDR2 YFSETQ. The CDR3 has 15 amino acids. The germline V and J ends were trimmed by 2 bases and 4 bases, with 15 bases remaining between them. The CDR3 reads CASSFPRALGETQYF. The CDR3 nucleotides are TGCGCCAGCAGCTTTCCCAGGGCCCTCGGAGAGACCCAGTACTTC.

This clone was detected only a few times. The rearrangement links TRBV18 to TRBJ1-1; no firm D call. The germline CDR1 and CDR2 sequences are KGHSH and LQKENI. CDR3 length equals 15 residues. V gave up 7 bases and J gave up 4 bases, with 19 bases separating them. CDR3 protein: CASFPPRGLGTEAFF. CDR3 nucleotide sequence: TGTGCCAGCTTTCCCCCCCGTGGCTTGGGCACTGAAGCTTTCTTT.

This clone was detected a few times. The genes are TRBV28 and TRBJ2-4; D gene uncertain. The CDR3 sequence is 19 residues long. Germline CDR1 reads MDHEN; CDR2 reads SYDVKM. V lost 2 bases and J 0 bases, leaving 20 bases between the germline ends. This chain's CDR3 is CASSLRVNPTNLAKNIQYF. The CDR3 DNA is TGTGCCAGCAGTTTACGGGTGAACCCCACTAACCTAGCCAAAAACATTCAGTACTTC.

This clone was seen a handful of times. The rearrangement joins TRBV29-1 to TRBJ2-3, with TRBD2 matching over 11 bases. Unmatched junction bases numbered 6, after V lost 4 bases and J lost 6 bases. The CDR3 contains 14 residues. Per the germline V gene, CDR1 is SQVTM and CDR2 is ANQGSEA. The CDR3 DNA reads TGCAGCGTTGGAAGACTAGCGGGGAGCGATACGCAGTATTTT. Translating it yields CSVGRLAGSDTQYF.

This clone was seen more than once but under ten times. The chain is built from TRBV4-3 and TRBJ1-5, with D tentatively TRBD1 (5 bases). V lost 0 bases, J lost 11 bases, and 11 bases lay in between. Germline assignment: CDR1 LGHNA and CDR2 YSLEER. The CDR3 loop spans 13 amino acids. The CDR3 sequence is CASSQDQGRTQHF. CDR3 nucleotides: TGCGCCAGCAGCCAAGATCAGGGAAGGACCCAGCATTTT.

This clone was recorded a few times. The CDR3 here is CATSRGGPNTEAFF. CDR3 DNA sequence: TGTGCCACCAGCAGAGGAGGGCCGAACACTGAAGCTTTCTTT. The chain couples TRBV15 to TRBJ1-1; D not certain. Looked up from germline, CDR1 is LNHNV and CDR2 is YYDKDF (reference sequence). V dropped 1 base and J dropped 1 base, with 7 bases sitting between them. The CDR3 has 14 residues.

The rearrangement uses TRBV28 and TRBJ2-3, with TRBD1 matching over 9 bases. This CDR3 has 12 residues. The J segment lost 2 bases and the V segment lost 11 bases, leaving 2 bases of the junction unmatched. Germline V CDR1 and CDR2: MDHEN, SYDVKM. The CDR3 DNA is TGTGCCGGACAGGGGAACACAGATACGCAGTATTTT. This sequence encodes CAGQGNTDTQYF. The complete variable domain, with remaining parts taken from reference TRBV28 and TRBJ2-3, reads DVKVTQSSRYLVKRTGEKVFLECVQDMDHENMFWYRQDPGLGLRLIYFSYDVKMKEKGDIPEGYSVSREKKERFSLILESASTNQTSMYLCAGQGNTDTQYFGPGTRLTVL.

The chain is built from TRBV15 and TRBJ1-1; D call uncertain. The V end lost 0 bases, the J end lost 0 bases, and 11 bases lay between the germline ends. The CDR3 contains 16 residues. Germline assignment: CDR1 LNHNV and CDR2 YYDKDF (reference sequence). DNA for the CDR3: TGTGCCACCAGCAGAGATAAGACCAAGATGAACACTGAAGCTTTCTTT. Its protein is CATSRDKTKMNTEAFF.

Note on this clone: The same CDR3 arises from other DNA sequences in this sample as well. The V call is TRBV15, the J call TRBJ2-7; D tentatively reads TRBD1 or TRBD2 (5 bases each). This CDR3 spans 13 amino acids. V shed 0 bases and J shed 4 bases, with 7 bases lying between them. Per germline, CDR1 LNHNV and CDR2 YYDKDF (reference sequence). The CDR3 reads CATSRDWGYEQYF. The CDR3 nucleotides read TGTGCCACCAGCAGAGATTGGGGGTACGAGCAGTACTTC.

This clone was seen a handful of times. The V gene is TRBV6-6, the J gene TRBJ1-2; D not certain. The germline gives CDR1 MNHNY, CDR2 SVGAGI (reference sequence). The CDR3 loop spans 15 amino acids. Between the trimmed V and J ends, which lost 0 bases and 3 bases, there was a span of 11 bases. Written as DNA, the CDR3 is TGTGCCAGCAGTTACTCGGGGAAGTGGCACTATGGCTACACCTTC. This encodes CASSYSGKWHYGYTF.

This clone was recorded a few times. The chain is built from TRBV9 and TRBJ2-1; D is unresolved. Germline CDR1 SGDLS, CDR2 YYNGEE. The CDR3 runs to 13 residues. Trimming took 4 bases from V and 6 from J, leaving 11 bases between them. The CDR3 DNA sequence: TGTGCCAGCAGCTCGACGGTGGGCAATGAGCAGTTCTTC. This translates into CASSSTVGNEQFF.

The chain carries TRBV5-1 and TRBJ1-1, with 8 bases matching TRBD1. The trim removed 4 bases at V and 0 bases at J, leaving 5 bases unmatched. The CDR3 consists of 15 residues. The germline CDR1 and CDR2 sequences are SGHRS and YFSETQ. The CDR3 DNA reads as TGCGCCAGCAGCATGGGACAGGTAGTGAACACTGAAGCTTTCTTT. This encodes CASSMGQVVNTEAFF.

This clone has more than one count but fewer than ten. Within the sample, other DNA sequences also encode this same CDR3. The chain employs TRBV9 and TRBJ2-1, with D maybe TRBD2 (7 bases). CDR1 is SGDLS, CDR2 YYNGEE, per germline. This CDR3 is built from 15 residues. The V and J ends lost 0 bases and 2 bases respectively, with 9 bases between them. DNA of the CDR3: TGTGCCAGCAGCGTAGCGGGGGGCCCCTACAATGAGCAGTTCTTC. Residues: CASSVAGGPYNEQFF.

This clone was counted only a few times. V and J are TRBV28 and TRBJ1-2; D gene unclear. Trimming shortened V by 3 bases and J by 5 bases, and 10 bases separated the two germline ends. The CDR3 runs to 13 residues. CDR1 is MDHEN and CDR2 is SYDVKM in the germline V gene. This chain's CDR3 is CASSLNVGYGYTF. The DNA of the CDR3 is TGTGCCAGCAGTTTGAACGTCGGGTATGGCTACACCTTC.

The chain couples TRBV5-4 to TRBJ1-2; D remains ambiguous. Trimming removed 0 bases from V and 8 bases from J, with 11 bases in between. This CDR3 region has 13 residues. CDR1 SGHNT and CDR2 YYREEE come from the germline V gene (reference sequence). CDR3 region: CASSLVGGVGYTF. DNA of the CDR3: TGTGCCAGCAGCTTGGTTGGTGGGGTCGGCTACACCTTC.

This clone occurred a few times. The chain joins TRBV7-3 to TRBJ1-1; possibly TRBD1 for D (5 bases). Trimming took off 2 bases at V and 5 bases at J, with 15 bases between the two ends. The CDR3 is 15 amino acids. CDR1 is SGHTA, CDR2 FQGTGA, per germline. CDR3 bases: TGTGCCAGCAGCTTATTTGCGGGGCGGCGGACTGAAGCTTTCTTT. Its translation: CASSLFAGRRTEAFF.